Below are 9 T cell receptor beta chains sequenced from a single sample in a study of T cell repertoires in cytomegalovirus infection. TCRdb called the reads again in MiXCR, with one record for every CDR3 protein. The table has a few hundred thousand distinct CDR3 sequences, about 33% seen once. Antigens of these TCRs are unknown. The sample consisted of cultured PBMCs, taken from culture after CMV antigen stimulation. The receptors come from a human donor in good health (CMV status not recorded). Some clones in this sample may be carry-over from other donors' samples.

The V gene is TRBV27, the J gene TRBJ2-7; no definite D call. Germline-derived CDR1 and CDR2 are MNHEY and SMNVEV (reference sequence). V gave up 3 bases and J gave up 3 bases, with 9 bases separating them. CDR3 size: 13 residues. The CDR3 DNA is TGTGCCAGCAGTTTTCGGCCTTTCTACGAGCAGTACTTC. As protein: CASSFRPFYEQYF.

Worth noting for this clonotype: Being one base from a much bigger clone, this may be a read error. CDR3 in amino acids: CASSLASRHYNEQLF. The CDR3 DNA follows: TGTGCCAGCAGCTTAGCTAGCAGACACTACAATGAGCAGCTCTTC. The V and J genes are TRBV7-2 and TRBJ2-1; D is ambiguous. The CDR3 is 15 residues long. CDR1 SGHTA and CDR2 FQGNSA come from the germline V gene.

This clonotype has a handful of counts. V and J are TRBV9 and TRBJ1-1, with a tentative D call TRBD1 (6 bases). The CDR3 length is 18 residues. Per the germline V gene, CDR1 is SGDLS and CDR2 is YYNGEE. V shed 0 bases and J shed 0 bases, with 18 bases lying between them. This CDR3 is CASSVAAGRQGLNTEAFF. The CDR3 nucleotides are TGTGCCAGCAGCGTAGCTGCTGGTCGGCAGGGGCTGAACACTGAAGCTTTCTTT.

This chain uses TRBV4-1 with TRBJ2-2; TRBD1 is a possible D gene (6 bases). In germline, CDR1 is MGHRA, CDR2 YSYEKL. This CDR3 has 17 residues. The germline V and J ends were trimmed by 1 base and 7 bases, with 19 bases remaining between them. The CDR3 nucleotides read TGCGCCAGCAGCCAAGCTCTAAATCACAGGGCTGGCGGGGAGCTGTTTTTT. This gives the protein CASSQALNHRAGGELFF.

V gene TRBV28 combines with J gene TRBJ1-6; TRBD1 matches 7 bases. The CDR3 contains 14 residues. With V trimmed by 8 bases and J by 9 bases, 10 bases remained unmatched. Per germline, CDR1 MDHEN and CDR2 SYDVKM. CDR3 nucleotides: TGTGCCAGCGGCCCTGGGACAGACAGTTCACCCCTCCACTTT. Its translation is CASGPGTDSSPLHF. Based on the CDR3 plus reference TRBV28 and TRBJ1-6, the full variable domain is DVKVTQSSRYLVKRTGEKVFLECVQDMDHENMFWYRQDPGLGLRLIYFSYDVKMKEKGDIPEGYSVSREKKERFSLILESASTNQTSMYLCASGPGTDSSPLHFGNGTRLTVT.

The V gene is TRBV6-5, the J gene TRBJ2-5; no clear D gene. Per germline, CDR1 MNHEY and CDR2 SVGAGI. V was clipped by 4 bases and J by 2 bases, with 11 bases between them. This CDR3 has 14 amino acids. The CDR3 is CASSLGSPQETQYF. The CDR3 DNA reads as TGTGCCAGCAGTTTGGGCAGCCCTCAAGAGACCCAGTACTTC.

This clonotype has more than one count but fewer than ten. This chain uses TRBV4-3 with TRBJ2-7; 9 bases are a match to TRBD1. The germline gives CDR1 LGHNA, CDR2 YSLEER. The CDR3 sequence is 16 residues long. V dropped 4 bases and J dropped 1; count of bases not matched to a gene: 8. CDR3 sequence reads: CASSPTRTGVSYEQYF. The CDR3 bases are TGCGCCAGCAGCCCCACCAGGACAGGGGTATCCTACGAGCAGTACTTC.

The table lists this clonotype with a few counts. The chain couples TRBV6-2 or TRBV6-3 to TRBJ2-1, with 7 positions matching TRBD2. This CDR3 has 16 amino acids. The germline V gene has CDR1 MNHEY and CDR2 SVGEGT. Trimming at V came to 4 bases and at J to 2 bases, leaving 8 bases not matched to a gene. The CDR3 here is CASSSRGGPTYNEQFF. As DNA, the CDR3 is TGTGCCAGCAGTTCGAGGGGAGGGCCCACCTACAATGAGCAGTTCTTC.

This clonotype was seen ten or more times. The CDR3, as DNA: TGTGCCAGCAGCTTAGCGCTGGTCCAAGGGTTATCTGGAAACACCATATATTTT. Translation: CASSLALVQGLSGNTIYF. This chain joins TRBV7-2 and TRBJ1-3; no firm D call. The CDR3 is made up of 18 amino acids. V lost 0 bases and J lost 1, with 16 bases in between. In germline, CDR1 is SGHTA, CDR2 FQGNSA.